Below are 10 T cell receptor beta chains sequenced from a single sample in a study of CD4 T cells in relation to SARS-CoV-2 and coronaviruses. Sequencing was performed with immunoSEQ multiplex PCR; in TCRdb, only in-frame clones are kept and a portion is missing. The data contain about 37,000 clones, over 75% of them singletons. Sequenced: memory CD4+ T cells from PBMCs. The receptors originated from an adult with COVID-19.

As DNA, the CDR3 is TGCAGCGGATACAGGGCAGATACGCAGTATTTT. Translated: CSGYRADTQYF. The rearrangement links TRBV29-1 to TRBJ2-3; TRBD1 is a possible D gene (6 bases). The germline V and J ends were trimmed by 7 bases and 4 bases, with 9 bases remaining between them. The CDR3 loop spans 11 amino acids. Germline assignment: CDR1 SQVTM and CDR2 ANQGSEA.

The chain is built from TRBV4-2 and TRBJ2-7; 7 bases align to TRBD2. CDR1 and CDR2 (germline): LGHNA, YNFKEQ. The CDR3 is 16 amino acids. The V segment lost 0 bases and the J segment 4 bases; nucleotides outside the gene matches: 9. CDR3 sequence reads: CASSQDLGGRTYEQYF. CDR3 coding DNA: TGTGCCAGCAGCCAAGATTTAGGCGGGAGAACGTACGAGCAGTACTTC.

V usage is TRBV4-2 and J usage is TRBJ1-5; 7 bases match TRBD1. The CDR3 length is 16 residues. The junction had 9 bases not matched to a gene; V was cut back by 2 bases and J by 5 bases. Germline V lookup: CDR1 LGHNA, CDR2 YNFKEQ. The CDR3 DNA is TGTGCCAGCAGCCAAAGGGCAGGGGGAAGTGATCAGCCCCAGCATTTT. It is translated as CASSQRAGGSDQPQHF.

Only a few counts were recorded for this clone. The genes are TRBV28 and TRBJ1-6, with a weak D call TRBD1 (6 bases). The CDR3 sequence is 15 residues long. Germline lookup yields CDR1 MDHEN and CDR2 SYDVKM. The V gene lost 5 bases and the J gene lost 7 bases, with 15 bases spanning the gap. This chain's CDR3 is CASSRGGAGNSPLHF. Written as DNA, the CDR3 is TGTGCCAGCAGTCGGGGGGGCGCGGGGAATTCACCCCTCCACTTT. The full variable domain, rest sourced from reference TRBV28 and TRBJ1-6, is DVKVTQSSRYLVKRTGEKVFLECVQDMDHENMFWYRQDPGLGLRLIYFSYDVKMKEKGDIPEGYSVSREKKERFSLILESASTNQTSMYLCASSRGGAGNSPLHFGNGTRLTVT.

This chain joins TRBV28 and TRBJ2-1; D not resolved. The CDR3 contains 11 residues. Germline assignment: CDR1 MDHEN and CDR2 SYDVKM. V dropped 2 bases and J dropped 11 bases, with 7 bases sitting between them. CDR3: CASSLRGQQFF. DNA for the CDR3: TGTGCCAGCAGTTTACGCGGACAGCAGTTCTTC.

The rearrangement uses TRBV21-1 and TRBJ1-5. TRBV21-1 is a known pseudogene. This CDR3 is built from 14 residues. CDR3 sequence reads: CASSKVRFNQPQHF. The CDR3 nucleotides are TGTGCCAGCAGCAAAGTGCGGTTCAATCAGCCCCAGCATTTT.

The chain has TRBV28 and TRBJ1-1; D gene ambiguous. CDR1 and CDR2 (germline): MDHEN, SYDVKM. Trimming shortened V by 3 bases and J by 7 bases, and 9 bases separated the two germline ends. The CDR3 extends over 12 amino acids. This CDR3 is CASSFVGFEAFF. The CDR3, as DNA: TGTGCCAGCAGTTTCGTTGGTTTTGAAGCTTTCTTT.

The CDR3 DNA sequence: TGTGCCAGCAGGACAGGGGGAGATACGCAGTATTTT. This encodes CASRTGGDTQYF. The chain employs TRBV28 and TRBJ2-3; TRBD1 agrees at 9 bases. The CDR3 has 12 amino acids. V lost 6 bases, J lost 5 bases, and 0 bases stayed unmatched. Per the germline V gene, CDR1 is MDHEN and CDR2 is SYDVKM. Together with reference TRBV28 and TRBJ2-3, the CDR3 gives the full variable domain: DVKVTQSSRYLVKRTGEKVFLECVQDMDHENMFWYRQDPGLGLRLIYFSYDVKMKEKGDIPEGYSVSREKKERFSLILESASTNQTSMYLCASRTGGDTQYFGPGTRLTVL.

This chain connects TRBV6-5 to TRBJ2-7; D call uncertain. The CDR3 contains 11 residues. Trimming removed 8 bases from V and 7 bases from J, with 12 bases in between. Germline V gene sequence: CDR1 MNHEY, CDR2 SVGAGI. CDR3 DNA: TGTGCCAGCGGGATAGGTGGGGAGCAGTACTTC. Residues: CASGIGGEQYF.

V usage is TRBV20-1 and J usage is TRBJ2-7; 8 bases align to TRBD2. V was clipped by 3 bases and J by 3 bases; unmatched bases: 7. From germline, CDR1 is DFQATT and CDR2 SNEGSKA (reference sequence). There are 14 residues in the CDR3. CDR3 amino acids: CSASKASGFYEQYF. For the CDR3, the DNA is TGCAGTGCTAGTAAGGCTAGCGGGTTCTACGAGCAGTACTTC.